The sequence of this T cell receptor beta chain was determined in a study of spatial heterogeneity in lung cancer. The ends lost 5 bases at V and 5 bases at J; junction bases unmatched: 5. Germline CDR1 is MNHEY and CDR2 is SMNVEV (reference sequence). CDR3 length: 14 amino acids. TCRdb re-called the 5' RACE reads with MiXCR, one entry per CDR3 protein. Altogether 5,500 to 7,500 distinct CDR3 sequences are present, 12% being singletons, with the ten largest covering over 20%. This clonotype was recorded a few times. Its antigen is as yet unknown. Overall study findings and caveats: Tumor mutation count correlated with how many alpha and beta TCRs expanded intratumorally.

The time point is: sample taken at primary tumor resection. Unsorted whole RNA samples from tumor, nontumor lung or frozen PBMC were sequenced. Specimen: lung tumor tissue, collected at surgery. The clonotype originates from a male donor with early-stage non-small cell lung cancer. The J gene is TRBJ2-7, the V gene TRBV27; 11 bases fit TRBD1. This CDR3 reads CASSRDRGIHEQYF. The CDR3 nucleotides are TGTGCCAGCAGTCGGGACAGGGGGATCCACGAGCAGTACTTC.